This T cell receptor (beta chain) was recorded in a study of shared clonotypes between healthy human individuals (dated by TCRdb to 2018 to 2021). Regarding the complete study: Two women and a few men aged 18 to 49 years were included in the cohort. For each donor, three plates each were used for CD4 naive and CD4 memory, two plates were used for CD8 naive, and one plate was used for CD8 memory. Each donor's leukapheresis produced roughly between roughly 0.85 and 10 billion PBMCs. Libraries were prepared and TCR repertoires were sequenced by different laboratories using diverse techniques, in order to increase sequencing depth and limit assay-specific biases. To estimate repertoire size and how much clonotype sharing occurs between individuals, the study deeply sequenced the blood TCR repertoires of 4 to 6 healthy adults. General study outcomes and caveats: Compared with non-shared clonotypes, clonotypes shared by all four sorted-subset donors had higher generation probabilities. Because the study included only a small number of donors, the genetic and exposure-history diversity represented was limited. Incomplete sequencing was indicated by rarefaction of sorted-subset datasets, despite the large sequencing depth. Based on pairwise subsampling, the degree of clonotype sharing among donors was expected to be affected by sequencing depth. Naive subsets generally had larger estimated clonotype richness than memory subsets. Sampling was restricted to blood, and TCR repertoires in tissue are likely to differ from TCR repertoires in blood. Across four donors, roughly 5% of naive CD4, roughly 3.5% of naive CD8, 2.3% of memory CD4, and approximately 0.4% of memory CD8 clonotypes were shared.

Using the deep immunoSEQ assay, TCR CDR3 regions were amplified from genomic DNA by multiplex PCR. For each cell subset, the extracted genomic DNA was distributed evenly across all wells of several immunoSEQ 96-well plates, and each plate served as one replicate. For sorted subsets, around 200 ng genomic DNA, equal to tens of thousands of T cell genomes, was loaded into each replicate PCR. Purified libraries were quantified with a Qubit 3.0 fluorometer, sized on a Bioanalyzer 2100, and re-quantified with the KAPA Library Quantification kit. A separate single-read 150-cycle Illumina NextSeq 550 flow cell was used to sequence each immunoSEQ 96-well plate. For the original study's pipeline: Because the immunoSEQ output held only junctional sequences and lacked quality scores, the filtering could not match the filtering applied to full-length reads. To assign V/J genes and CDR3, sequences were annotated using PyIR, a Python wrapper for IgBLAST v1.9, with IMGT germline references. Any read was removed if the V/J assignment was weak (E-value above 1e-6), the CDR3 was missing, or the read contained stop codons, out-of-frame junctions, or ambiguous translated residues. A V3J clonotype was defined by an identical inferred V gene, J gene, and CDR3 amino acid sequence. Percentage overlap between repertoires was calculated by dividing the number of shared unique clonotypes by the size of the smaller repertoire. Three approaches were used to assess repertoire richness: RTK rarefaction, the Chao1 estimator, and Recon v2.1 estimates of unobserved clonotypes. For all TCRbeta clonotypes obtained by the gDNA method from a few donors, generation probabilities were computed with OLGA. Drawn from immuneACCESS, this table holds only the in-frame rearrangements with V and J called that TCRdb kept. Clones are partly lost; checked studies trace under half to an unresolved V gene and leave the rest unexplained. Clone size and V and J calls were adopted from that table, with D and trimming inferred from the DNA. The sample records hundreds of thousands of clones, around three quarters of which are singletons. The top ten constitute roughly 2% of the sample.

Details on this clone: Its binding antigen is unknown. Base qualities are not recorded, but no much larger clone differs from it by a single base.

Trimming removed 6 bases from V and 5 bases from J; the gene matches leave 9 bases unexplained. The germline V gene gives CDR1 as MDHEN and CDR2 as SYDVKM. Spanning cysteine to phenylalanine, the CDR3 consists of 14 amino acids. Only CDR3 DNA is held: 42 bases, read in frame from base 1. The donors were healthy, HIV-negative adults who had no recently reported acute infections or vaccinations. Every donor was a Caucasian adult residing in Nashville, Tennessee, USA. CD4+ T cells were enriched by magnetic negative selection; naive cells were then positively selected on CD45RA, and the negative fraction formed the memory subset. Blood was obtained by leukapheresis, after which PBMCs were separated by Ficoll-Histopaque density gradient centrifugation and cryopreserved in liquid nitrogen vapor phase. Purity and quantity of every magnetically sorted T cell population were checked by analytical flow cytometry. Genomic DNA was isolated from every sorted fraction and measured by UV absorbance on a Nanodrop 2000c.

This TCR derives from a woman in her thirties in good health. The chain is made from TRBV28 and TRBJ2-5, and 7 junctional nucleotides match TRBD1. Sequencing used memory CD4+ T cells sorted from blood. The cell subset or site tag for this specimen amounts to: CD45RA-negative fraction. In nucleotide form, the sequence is TGTGCCAGCAGGAACAGGGGCGGTTGGGAGACCCAGTACTTC. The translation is CASRNRGGWETQYF.